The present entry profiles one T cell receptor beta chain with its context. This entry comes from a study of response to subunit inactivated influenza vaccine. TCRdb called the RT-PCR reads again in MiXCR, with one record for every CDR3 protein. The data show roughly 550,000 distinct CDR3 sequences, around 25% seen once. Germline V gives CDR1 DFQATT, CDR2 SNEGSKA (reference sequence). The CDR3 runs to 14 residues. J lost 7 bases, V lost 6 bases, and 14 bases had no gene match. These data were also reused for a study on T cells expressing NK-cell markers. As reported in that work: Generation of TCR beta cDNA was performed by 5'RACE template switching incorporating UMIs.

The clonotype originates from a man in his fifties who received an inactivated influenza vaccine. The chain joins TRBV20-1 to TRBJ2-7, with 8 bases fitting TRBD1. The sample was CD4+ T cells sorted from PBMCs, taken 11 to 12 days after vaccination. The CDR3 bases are TGCAGTGCCCTCACCGGGCAGGGGGCCTTAGAGCAGTACTTC. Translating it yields CSALTGQGALEQYF.